Ten or more counts support the clone carrying this T cell receptor (beta chain). Its antigen is undetermined. This entry is derived from a study of T cell repertoires in cytomegalovirus infection. Whole-study context: Public signatures in TCR beta pointed to CMV infection and matching HLA type.

MiXCR, run by TCRdb on the reads, gives a single entry per CDR3 protein. The sample contains 700,000 to 850,000 distinct CDR3 sequences, less than 35% of which appear only once. V lost 2 bases, J lost 7 bases, and 14 bases stayed unmatched. The V gene's germline CDR1 is SGHTA and CDR2 FQGNSA. CDR3 size: 17 residues. Overall study findings and caveats: HLA-C-restricted CMV-specific TCR beta clonotypes prevailed in the ex vivo response. Cumulative public TCR beta family frequency identified CMV carriers with the relevant HLA.

Material: cultured CD8+ T cells from PBMCs, obtained from culture after CMV antigen stimulation. The J gene is TRBJ2-3, the V gene TRBV7-2, with 8 bases identical to TRBD1. The source of this sequence is a human donor in good health (CMV status not recorded). Some clones in this sample may be carry-over from other donors' samples. This chain's CDR3 is CASSLRPNRGLMNTQYF. The CDR3 bases are TGTGCCAGCAGCTTACGTCCCAACAGGGGGTTGATGAATACGCAGTATTTT. The full variable domain, with the rest looked up from reference TRBV7-2 and TRBJ2-3, is GAGVSQSPSNKVTEKGKDVELRCDPISGHTALYWYRQSLGQGLEFLIYFQGNSAPDKSGLPSDRFSAERTGGSVSTLTIQRTQQEDSAVYLCASSLRPNRGLMNTQYFGPGTRLTVL.